The source of this T cell receptor (beta chain) is a study of CD8 T cells in ankylosing spondylitis. MiXCR, run by TCRdb on the 5' RACE reads, gives a single entry per CDR3 protein. Altogether under 300,000 distinct CDR3 sequences are present, 18% being singletons, with the ten largest covering about a third. Regarding this clonotype: The junction shows a germline mismatch at one end, possibly a read error.

Germline V CDR1 and CDR2: SSHAT, FNYEAQ (reference sequence). This CDR3 region has 18 residues. The sequence was collected from a male donor with ankylosing spondylitis or in good health (not recorded which). Sequenced input: blood, either unsorted or a sorted T cell fraction (not recorded which). This chain connects TRBV7-7 to TRBJ2-1; TRBD2 agrees at 15 bases. DNA for the CDR3: TGTGCTAGCAGCCAGGGACTAGCGGGAGGTCCCCTCTACAATGAGCAGTTCTTC. Its protein is CASSQGLAGGPLYNEQFF.